A single sample gave rise to the 9 T cell receptor beta chains below, sequenced in a study of blood T cell repertoires in COVID-19. Profiling relied on immunoSEQ multiplex PCR, and the TCRdb table lists in-frame clones only, not all of them. The data show 20,000 to 25,000 clones, about 87% seen once. The sequenced sample consisted of peripheral blood. The receptor set was obtained from a human donor with active COVID-19. The donor label of this sample is uncertain.

A single count supports this clone. The genes are TRBV21-1 and TRBJ2-2; the table gives TRBD1 as D, unverified against the DNA. TRBV21-1 is described as a pseudogene. This CDR3 contains 18 residues. The CDR3 loop is CASSKEGQTKNPTGELFF. DNA for the CDR3: TGTGCCAGCAGCAAAGAGGGACAGACGAAGAATCCCACCGGGGAGCTGTTTTTT.

In its sample, this clone was seen once. V usage is TRBV27 and J usage is TRBJ2-1; D is undetermined. The V and J ends lost 1 base and 0 bases respectively, with 10 bases between them. The CDR3 length is 16 residues. CDR1 and CDR2 from the germline V gene are MNHEY and SMNVEV (reference sequence). The CDR3, as DNA: TGTGCCAGCAGTTTATTCGAAGCAAACTCCTACAATGAGCAGTTCTTC. Translated, it gives CASSLFEANSYNEQFF.

The chain joins TRBV9 to TRBJ2-3; 10 bases align to TRBD2. Germline V gives CDR1 SGDLS, CDR2 YYNGEE. The CDR3 contains 17 residues. J was trimmed by 2 bases and V by 5 bases; bases with no gene match: 11. CDR3 in DNA: TGTGCCAGCAGGGGCAGGAGCGGGGGGGCGCCCACAGATACGCAGTATTTT. This encodes CASRGRSGGAPTDTQYF. Full variable domain (rest looked up from reference TRBV9 and TRBJ2-3): DSGVTQTPKHLITATGQRVTLRCSPRSGDLSVYWYQQSLDQGLQFLIQYYNGEERAKGNILERFSAQQFPDLHSELNLSSLELGDSALYFCASRGRSGGAPTDTQYFGPGTRLTVL.

This clone came up once. The genes are TRBV6-2 or TRBV6-3 and TRBJ2-7, with D perhaps TRBD2 (6 bases). This CDR3 comprises 15 residues. V was pared by 3 bases and J by 0 bases, with 12 bases between. Germline assignment: CDR1 MNHEY and CDR2 SVGEGT. CDR3 nucleotides: TGTGCCAGCAGTTATGAGGCGGGAAGCTCCTACGAGCAGTACTTC. Its protein is CASSYEAGSSYEQYF.

Notes on this clone: Other DNA sequences in this specimen translate into the identical CDR3. The chain recombines TRBV5-1 with TRBJ2-3, with TRBD2 matching over 7 bases. Trimming cost V 0 bases and J 0 bases; bases outside gene matches: 7. This CDR3 region has 17 residues. Germline V gives CDR1 SGHRS, CDR2 YFSETQ. In nucleotides, the CDR3 is TGCGCCAGCAGCTTGGGGGCTAGCGGAACTAGCACAGATACGCAGTATTTT. It codes for CASSLGASGTSTDTQYF.

The chain employs TRBV7-9 and TRBJ2-5; 8 bases agree with TRBD1. The CDR3 covers 14 residues. The V and J ends lost 3 bases and 4 bases, in that order; junction bases with no gene match: 4. CDR1 is SEHNR and CDR2 is FQNEAQ in the germline V gene (reference sequence). The CDR3, as DNA: TGTGCCAGCAGCTTGCCACAGGGGGGAGAGACCCAGTACTTC. Protein sequence: CASSLPQGGETQYF.

The J gene is TRBJ2-3, the V gene TRBV6-5; 11 nucleotides match TRBD2. Germline CDR1 is MNHEY and CDR2 is SVGAGI. The CDR3 spans 15 residues. The trim removed 7 bases at V and 2 bases at J, leaving 5 bases unmatched. In DNA form, the CDR3 reads TGTGCCAGCATAGCGACTAGCGGGGCCACAGATACGCAGTATTTT. Translated, it gives CASIATSGATDTQYF.

CDR3 sequence reads: CASSQGPAGELFF. The CDR3 region has the DNA TGTGCCAGCAGCCAAGGTCCAGCCGGGGAGCTGTTTTTT. The J gene is TRBJ2-2, the V gene TRBV3-1 (or the pseudogene TRBV3-2), with unresolved D. The CDR3 contains 13 residues. The V and J ends lost 1 base and 6 bases respectively, with 6 bases between them. Germline V gene data show CDR1 as LGHDT and CDR2 as YNNKEL (reference sequence).

This chain joins TRBV15 and TRBJ1-5, with D uncertain. There are 14 residues in the CDR3. Trimming removed 3 bases from V and 7 bases from J, with 13 bases in between. Looked up from germline, CDR1 is LNHNV and CDR2 is YYDKDF (reference sequence). CDR3 loop: CATSSHRTGQPQHF. Here the CDR3 DNA reads TGTGCCACCAGCAGTCACCGGACGGGGCAGCCCCAGCATTTT.